These T cell receptor beta chains were read from a single sample in a study of early T cells in non-severe SARS-CoV-2 infection. TCRdb analysed the 5' RACE reads with MiXCR anew, one entry per CDR3 protein. This sample has nearly 45,000 distinct CDR3 sequences, with approximately 11% found just once. The source material was whole blood. These receptors came from an adult who was a healthcare worker with PCR-confirmed SARS-CoV-2 infection or an uninfected control (not recorded which). Both conserved end residues are part of each CDR3. A D gene is named only where the DNA matches it firmly. Clone size appears in some rows only: once, few, many, or a class for an expanded clone.

j_call,d_call,v_call,clone_size,cdr3_nt,cdr3_aa
TRBJ1-6,.,TRBV7-2,.,TGTGCCAGCAGCTTCTACGGCCTGACCTCTGGTTCACCCCTCCACTTT,CASSFYGLTSGSPLHF
TRBJ2-7,.,TRBV6-5,many,TGTGCCAGCAGTTACTCCGGCGGATGGGGGTCCTACGAGCAGTACTTC,CASSYSGGWGSYEQYF
TRBJ2-3,.,TRBV28,.,TGTGCCAGTTTCGAGGCCATATCTAGCACAGATACGCAGTATTTT,CASFEAISSTDTQYF
TRBJ2-3,.,TRBV7-2,many,TGTGCCAGCAGCTTAATGGGTCCTTCAGATACGCAGTATTTT,CASSLMGPSDTQYF
TRBJ1-2,.,TRBV18,.,TGTGCCAGCTCACCAGTAACAGGTCAGGAATATGGCTACACCTTC,CASSPVTGQEYGYTF
TRBJ2-4,.,TRBV7-2,few,TGTGCCAGCAGCAGAGAACCCGGGTTAGCCAAAAACATTCAGTACTTC,CASSREPGLAKNIQYF
TRBJ1-2,.,TRBV29-1,.,TGCAGCGTTGGGGAGGTCGAATATGGCTACACCTTC,CSVGEVEYGYTF
TRBJ2-2,.,TRBV24-1,.,TGTGCCACCAGTGATTTGACAAAGAACACCGGGGAGCTGTTTTTT,CATSDLTKNTGELFF
TRBJ2-1,.,TRBV7-9,few,TGTGCCAGCAGCTTACGGGCAGGGGATTTGAGTGAGCAGTTCTTC,CASSLRAGDLSEQFF
TRBJ1-2,TRBD1,TRBV6-5,once,TGTGCCAGCAGTAGACAGGGGGCGCTGGGTTACGGCTACACCTTC,CASSRQGALGYGYTF
TRBJ1-1,TRBD1,TRBV30,.,TGTGCCTGGAGTGATTGGCGGGGACAGGCTACGAACACTGAAGCTTTCTTT,CAWSDWRGQATNTEAFF
TRBJ2-3,.,TRBV11-2,.,TGTGCCAGCAGCTTATGGCAGTCTAGCACAGATACGCAGTATTTT,CASSLWQSSTDTQYF
TRBJ1-2,TRBD1,TRBV29-1,.,TGCAGCGCCAGGCAGGGGGACTATGGCTACACCTTC,CSARQGDYGYTF
TRBJ2-1,.,TRBV5-1,many,TGCGCCAGCAGCCCTTGGTCCCCCCGGGACTCCAATTACAATGAGCAGTTCTTC,CASSPWSPRDSNYNEQFF
TRBJ2-5,.,TRBV14,few,TGTGCCAGCAGCCAGTTCCGGGACGGCCAACGGGAGACCCAGTACTTC,CASSQFRDGQRETQYF
TRBJ1-3,TRBD1,TRBV7-2,many,TGTGCCAGCACCCTGGACAGGGCTGGAAACACCATATATTTT,CASTLDRAGNTIYF
TRBJ2-2,.,TRBV30,.,TGTGCCTGGACCTCCGCCTCGGCCGGGGAGCTGTTTTTT,CAWTSASAGELFF
TRBJ1-1,.,TRBV20-1,.,TGCAGTGCTAGTGAGGTCTGGAACACTGAAGCTTTCTTT,CSASEVWNTEAFF
TRBJ2-1,TRBD2,TRBV20-1,many,TGCAGTGCGAGGGGACTAGCGGACCACAATGAGCAGTTCTTC,CSARGLADHNEQFF
TRBJ2-7,.,TRBV5-4,many,TGTGCCAGCAGCGAAGTTCCAGGGGCTTCCTACGAGCAGTACTTC,CASSEVPGASYEQYF
TRBJ2-1,TRBD1,TRBV15,many,TGTGCCACCAGCAGCCTACAGGGGGCGATTAACAATGAGCAGTTCTTC,CATSSLQGAINNEQFF
TRBJ1-2,.,TRBV12-3/TRBV12-4,few,TGTGCCAGCAGTTCCACAGGGTATGGCTACACCTTC,CASSSTGYGYTF
TRBJ2-7,.,TRBV9,few,TGTGCCAGCAGCGTAGGAGGGGGGGCCCAGGAGCAGTACTTC,CASSVGGGAQEQYF
TRBJ2-2,.,TRBV7-3,many,TGTGCCAGCAGCTACAAAACAAGAAACACCGGGGAGCTGTTTTTT,CASSYKTRNTGELFF
TRBJ2-7,TRBD1,TRBV13,many,TGTGCCAGCAGCCACGGGGACAGGGAGTCCTACGAGCAGTACTTC,CASSHGDRESYEQYF
TRBJ1-5,TRBD1,TRBV18,medium-sized,TGTGCCAGCTCACCAACAGGGGAAGGGGTCAATAGCAATCAGCCCCAGCATTTT,CASSPTGEGVNSNQPQHF
TRBJ2-7,.,TRBV18,.,TGTGCCAGCTCACCTGCAGGTGGCAGTGAGCAGTACTTC,CASSPAGGSEQYF
TRBJ2-1,.,TRBV5-4,many,TGTGCCAGCAGACAACCTTGGGACGTTGAGCAGTTCTTC,CASRQPWDVEQFF
TRBJ2-3,TRBD1,TRBV10-3,medium-sized,TGTGCCATCCGACAGGGGGAAGTGGATACGCAGTATTTT,CAIRQGEVDTQYF
TRBJ1-6,TRBD1,TRBV2,few,TGTGCCAGCAGTGAAGTCTGGGACAGGATTTCACCCCTCCACTTT,CASSEVWDRISPLHF
TRBJ1-1,.,TRBV11-1,.,TGTGCCAGCAGCTTAGCCGGGAGGGCTGAAGCTTTCTTT,CASSLAGRAEAFF
TRBJ2-2,.,TRBV12-5,few,TGTGCTAGTGGTTTGCCCTGGAACACCGGGGAGCTGTTTTTT,CASGLPWNTGELFF
TRBJ2-7,.,TRBV27,many,TGTGCCAGCAGTTTCACACCGGGGGACCCCTCCTACGAGCAGTACTTC,CASSFTPGDPSYEQYF
TRBJ2-7,.,TRBV3-1,many,TGTGCCAGCAGCCAAGGGCCACCGGGCTACGAGCAGTACTTC,CASSQGPPGYEQYF
TRBJ2-1,.,TRBV6-1,.,TGTGCCAGCCTAAGATGGGGTCAGGGGAGCGATTGGCAGTTCTTC,CASLRWGQGSDWQFF
TRBJ2-3,.,TRBV25-1,.,TGTGCCAGCAGGTCGCACACAGATACGCAGTATTTT,CASRSHTDTQYF
TRBJ2-7,.,TRBV7-2,many,TGTGCCAGCAGCCTCGTGGCAGGCAACTACGAGCAGTACTTC,CASSLVAGNYEQYF
TRBJ2-1,TRBD1,TRBV3-1,many,TGTGCCAGCAGCCAAGATAGACAGGGGTCCAGGAATGAGCAGTTCTTC,CASSQDRQGSRNEQFF
TRBJ1-6,.,TRBV6-5,.,TGTGCCAGCAGACAGGGAAATTCACCCCTCCACTTT,CASRQGNSPLHF
TRBJ2-7,.,TRBV18,.,TGTGCCAGCTCACCACAAACAGGGACGGGGGAGCAGTACTTC,CASSPQTGTGEQYF
TRBJ2-1,.,TRBV29-1,large,TGCAGCGTTAGTCTGCAGGGCGAGCAGTTCTTC,CSVSLQGEQFF